Shown below are 23 T cell receptor beta chains from a single sample sequenced in a study of early T cells in non-severe SARS-CoV-2 infection. TCRdb re-derived calls from the 5' RACE reads in MiXCR, one entry per CDR3 protein. The data show tens of thousands of distinct CDR3 sequences, 6% to 7% seen once. This material consisted of whole blood, taken at baseline. Every receptor here comes from an adult who was a healthcare worker with PCR-confirmed SARS-CoV-2 infection or an uninfected control (not recorded which).

At least ten counts were recorded for this clonotype. V is TRBV7-2 and J is TRBJ2-2; TRBD2 matches at 10 bases. Germline CDR1 SGHTA, CDR2 FQGNSA. The CDR3 consists of 15 residues. The trim removed 2 bases at V and 3 bases at J, leaving 0 bases unmatched. The chain's CDR3 is CASSLTSGDTGELFF. The CDR3 region has the DNA TGTGCCAGCAGCTTAACTAGCGGGGACACCGGGGAGCTGTTTTTT.

This clonotype was counted ten times or more. The rearrangement joins TRBV3-1 to TRBJ2-1, with no clear D. This CDR3 contains 15 residues. The germline gives CDR1 LGHDT, CDR2 YNNKEL (reference sequence). V was shortened by 2 bases and J by 0 bases, with 8 bases between the two germline ends. The CDR3 nucleotides are TGTGCCAGCAGCCAACAGCCTAGCTCCTACAATGAGCAGTTCTTC. Its protein product is CASSQQPSSYNEQFF.

There are a few counts of this clonotype. This chain's CDR3 is CASCRDSQGSYEQYF. Written as DNA, the CDR3 is TGTGCCAGCTGTAGAGACAGCCAGGGTTCCTACGAGCAGTACTTC. This chain connects TRBV2 to TRBJ2-7; TRBD1 is a possible D gene (5 bases). This CDR3 contains 15 residues. V lost 8 bases and J 1 base, leaving 18 bases between the germline ends. CDR1 and CDR2 (germline): SNHLY, FYNNEI.

This chain links TRBV9 with TRBJ1-6; D is unclear. This CDR3 region has 14 residues. V was shortened by 0 bases and J by 10 bases, with 11 bases between the two germline ends. CDR1 SGDLS and CDR2 YYNGEE come from the germline V gene. Here the CDR3 DNA reads TGTGCCAGCAGCGTAGGCGGGGAGAGCTCACCCCTCCACTTT. It specifies CASSVGGESSPLHF. Combining the CDR3 with reference TRBV9 and TRBJ1-6 gives the whole variable domain DSGVTQTPKHLITATGQRVTLRCSPRSGDLSVYWYQQSLDQGLQFLIQYYNGEERAKGNILERFSAQQFPDLHSELNLSSLELGDSALYFCASSVGGESSPLHFGNGTRLTVT.

This clonotype appeared many times. The chain combines TRBV12-3 or TRBV12-4 with TRBJ2-1, with D unclear. V was cut by 6 bases and J by 7 bases, with 10 bases left in between. This CDR3 has 12 amino acids. The DNA for the CDR3 is TGTGCCAGCAGCCGGCCAGTTAATGAGCAGTTCTTC. Its protein product is CASSRPVNEQFF.

This clonotype showed up just a few times. The chain is built from TRBV6-5 and TRBJ1-1; 7 bases line up with TRBD1. The CDR3 runs 16 residues. The J segment lost 0 bases and the V segment lost 2 bases, leaving 6 bases of the junction unmatched. From germline, CDR1 is MNHEY and CDR2 SVGAGI. CDR3 sequence (DNA): TGTGCCAGCAGTTACCGGGAGGGGGCTATGAACACTGAAGCTTTCTTT. Residues: CASSYREGAMNTEAFF.

The V call is TRBV29-1, the J call TRBJ2-7; the D gene is possibly TRBD1 (5 bases). The germline V and J ends were trimmed by 7 bases and 3 bases, with 10 bases remaining between them. The CDR3 loop spans 11 amino acids. Germline CDR1 SQVTM, CDR2 ANQGSEA. CDR3 coding DNA: TGCAGCGCCCAAGACAGCTACGAGCAGTACTTC. Amino acids: CSAQDSYEQYF.

This clonotype showed up just a few times. This chain links TRBV11-2 with TRBJ2-2; D gene ambiguous. This CDR3 is 13 amino acids long. Germline assignment: CDR1 SGHAT and CDR2 FQNNGV. The V and J ends lost 1 base and 5 bases respectively, with 5 bases between them. Here the CDR3 reads CASSLVETGELFF. CDR3 coding DNA: TGTGCCAGCAGCTTAGTTGAGACCGGGGAGCTGTTTTTT.

This chain connects TRBV10-3 to TRBJ2-5, with a possible D match to TRBD2 (6 bases). Germline assignment: CDR1 ENHRY and CDR2 SYGVKD. The CDR3 covers 14 residues. Trimming took off 4 bases at V and 5 bases at J, with 14 bases between the two ends. CDR3 DNA sequence: TGTGCCATCAGTGCAGGAGGGCCTAGGGAGACCCAGTACTTC. It yields the protein CAISAGGPRETQYF.

The rearrangement uses TRBV6-4 and TRBJ2-3; the D is unclear. CDR3 size: 14 residues. CDR1 and CDR2 (germline): MRHNA, SNTAGT. V lost 6 bases and J 4 bases, leaving 14 bases between the germline ends. CDR3 nucleotides: TGTGCCAGCAGCCCCGGGCTAGAGGCAGATACGCAGTATTTT. The encoded protein is CASSPGLEADTQYF.

This clonotype turned up a few times. V is TRBV9 and J is TRBJ2-7, with D perhaps matching TRBD1 or TRBD2 (6 bases each). Germline CDR1 reads SGDLS; CDR2 reads YYNGEE. Trimming stripped 3 bases from V and 5 bases from J, with 18 bases between. The CDR3 covers 15 residues. The CDR3 sequence: CASSATRGTVDEQYF. CDR3 in DNA: TGTGCCAGCAGCGCAACGAGGGGGACTGTCGACGAGCAGTACTTC.

This chain uses TRBV11-3 with TRBJ2-1, with 9 positions matching TRBD1. Germline V gene data show CDR1 as SGHNT and CDR2 as YENEEA. The CDR3 length is 16 residues. The J segment lost 4 bases and the V segment lost 1 base, leaving 5 bases of the junction unmatched. CDR3 nucleotides: TGTGCCAGCAGCTTAGGAACAGGGGGCCCTTACAATGAGCAGTTCTTC. This codes for CASSLGTGGPYNEQFF.

J is TRBJ2-7 and V is TRBV5-4; 11 bases map to TRBD2. Trimming cost V 0 bases and J 7 bases; bases outside gene matches: 6. The CDR3 sequence is 15 residues long. From germline, CDR1 is SGHNT and CDR2 YYREEE (reference sequence). DNA of the CDR3: TGTGCCAGCAGCTTGGTAGCGGGAGGGCCGGGGGAGCAGTACTTC. Protein: CASSLVAGGPGEQYF.

V and J are TRBV10-1 and TRBJ2-1; the match to TRBD2 covers 9 bases. This CDR3 is 14 amino acids long. The germline CDR1 and CDR2 sequences are WNHNN and SYGVQD (reference sequence). The CDR3: CVQPLAGLYNEQFF. The CDR3 region has the DNA TGCGTCCAGCCCCTAGCGGGGCTCTACAATGAGCAGTTCTTC.

This clonotype was seen many times. The V call is TRBV6-1, the J call TRBJ1-1; D possibly corresponds to TRBD1 (6 bases). The V gene lost 6 bases and the J gene lost 4 bases, with 12 bases spanning the gap. CDR3 size: 13 residues. From germline, CDR1 is MNHNS and CDR2 SASEGT. CDR3 sequence (DNA): TGTGCCAGCAGGGAGGGGGAGATCACTGAAGCTTTCTTT. This translates into CASREGEITEAFF.

This clonotype has just a few counts. The chain employs TRBV20-1 and TRBJ2-1; D is undetermined. CDR1 and CDR2 (germline): DFQATT, SNEGSKA (reference sequence). The CDR3 totals 15 residues. V lost 2 bases, J lost 3 bases, and 14 bases lay in between. The CDR3 DNA is TGCAGTGCTAGACAGTTCGTCGGAAACTACAATGAGCAGTTCTTC. Amino acid sequence: CSARQFVGNYNEQFF.

In this sample, this clonotype turned up many times. The chain joins TRBV2 to TRBJ1-1; D ambiguous. Germline V lookup: CDR1 SNHLY, CDR2 FYNNEI. CDR3 size: 14 residues. Trimming pared 1 base from V and 11 bases from J, leaving 17 bases between. In nucleotides, the CDR3 is TGTGCCAGCAGTGAAGGCGCTCTCTACGCGGGGGCTTTCTTT. This sequence encodes CASSEGALYAGAFF. Complete variable domain (other parts from reference TRBV2 and TRBJ1-1): EPEVTQTPSHQVTQMGQEVILRCVPISNHLYFYWYRQILGQKVEFLVSFYNNEISEKSEIFDDQFSVERPDGSNFTLKIRSTKLEDSAMYFCASSEGALYAGAFFGQGTRLTVV.

The gene calls are TRBV7-3 and TRBJ2-2, with 10 positions matching TRBD1. The CDR3 runs 15 residues. V was clipped by 5 bases and J by 5 bases; unmatched bases: 5. Per the germline V gene, CDR1 is SGHTA and CDR2 is FQGTGA. The CDR3 DNA sequence: TGTGCCAGCAGCCCGGGACAGGGGAGGACCGGGGAGCTGTTTTTT. It specifies CASSPGQGRTGELFF.

This chain uses TRBV28 with TRBJ1-1, with 8 bases aligning to TRBD1. The CDR3 is made up of 15 amino acids. Germline V CDR1 and CDR2: MDHEN, SYDVKM. Losses at the gene ends were 10 bases for V and 1 base for J; bases not matched to a gene: 11. The CDR3 is CATQRQGHGNTEAFF. The CDR3 nucleotides are TGTGCCACCCAAAGACAGGGGCATGGGAACACTGAAGCTTTCTTT.

V is TRBV6-1 and J is TRBJ2-5; TRBD1 matches at 9 bases. The CDR3 has 15 residues. Per the germline V gene, CDR1 is MNHNS and CDR2 is SASEGT. V dropped 5 bases and J dropped 3; count of bases not matched to a gene: 7. The CDR3: CASSLVTGGEETQYF. CDR3 DNA sequence: TGTGCCAGCAGTCTGGTGACAGGGGGGGAAGAGACCCAGTACTTC.

This clonotype was seen a handful of times. This chain uses TRBV5-1 with TRBJ2-5; TRBD1 matches at 10 bases. With V trimmed by 5 bases and J by 6 bases, 7 bases remained unmatched. Germline V gives CDR1 SGHRS, CDR2 YFSETQ. The CDR3 is 14 amino acids. CDR3 residues: CASSPPGQGKTQYF. CDR3 DNA sequence: TGCGCCAGCAGTCCGCCGGGACAGGGGAAGACCCAGTACTTC.

The rearrangement links TRBV9 to TRBJ2-2, with D unresolved. The V and J ends lost 4 bases and 8 bases respectively, with 21 bases between them. The CDR3 extends over 16 amino acids. CDR1 SGDLS and CDR2 YYNGEE come from the germline V gene. The CDR3 protein is CASSRPSTLLAGELFF. Here the CDR3 DNA reads TGTGCCAGCAGCCGACCCTCGACCCTCCTGGCTGGGGAGCTGTTTTTT.

The chain links TRBV4-1 to TRBJ1-2; D may be TRBD1 (6 bases). Trimming removed 4 bases at V and 4 bases at J, with 22 bases between. Germline CDR1 reads MGHRA; CDR2 reads YSYEKL. The CDR3 has 17 amino acids. CDR3 protein: CASSPGAGAPPPYGYTF. CDR3 nucleotide sequence: TGCGCCAGCAGCCCGGGGGCGGGGGCGCCCCCCCCCTATGGCTACACCTTC.